Listed here are 20 T cell receptor beta chains from one sample, sequenced in a study of beta chain features in type 1 diabetes. TCRB transcripts that were expressed got sequenced, as all of the isolated RNA had been reverse transcribed. Assay used: immunoSEQ multiplex PCR; TCRdb lists only in-frame clones, some missing. In the table there are 450,000 to 600,000 clones, around 28% of which are singletons. Sequencing used naive CD4+ T cells from blood. These receptors were taken from a young man in good health.

The CDR3 loop reads CASSQGLHRGYGYTF. In DNA, the CDR3 is TGTGCCAGCAGCCAAGGGTTGCACAGGGGGTATGGCTACACCTTC. The chain has TRBV14 and TRBJ1-2; 8 bases are shared with TRBD1. Germline CDR1 reads SGHDN; CDR2 reads FVKESK. CDR3 size: 15 residues. V shed 1 base and J 5 bases; nucleotides not matched to a gene: 6.

This clone was observed a handful of times. V usage is TRBV29-1 and J usage is TRBJ2-5; D gene ambiguous. The V gene lost 7 bases and the J gene lost 1 base, with 13 bases spanning the gap. The germline CDR1 and CDR2 sequences are SQVTM and ANQGSEA. The CDR3 length is 13 residues. Here the CDR3 reads CSAKSPPQETQYF. CDR3 coding DNA: TGCAGCGCCAAGTCGCCTCCCCAAGAGACCCAGTACTTC.

This clone was picked up a small number of times. The chain links TRBV5-1 to TRBJ2-1, with D possibly being TRBD1 (5 bases). This CDR3 comprises 15 residues. CDR1 is SGHRS, CDR2 YFSETQ, per germline. V was pared by 3 bases and J by 2 bases, with 12 bases between. CDR3: CASSWIRDTYNEQFF. The CDR3 DNA is TGCGCCAGCAGCTGGATCAGGGATACCTACAATGAGCAGTTCTTC. Full variable domain (rest looked up from reference TRBV5-1 and TRBJ2-1): KAGVTQTPRYLIKTRGQQVTLSCSPISGHRSVSWYQQTPGQGLQFLFEYFSETQRNKGNFPGRFSGRQFSNSRSEMNVSTLELGDSALYLCASSWIRDTYNEQFFGPGTRLTVL.

V gene TRBV5-1 combines with J gene TRBJ2-5; D not resolved. The germline gives CDR1 SGHRS, CDR2 YFSETQ. Deletions cut 1 base from V and 7 bases from J, with 11 bases between. The CDR3 length is 13 residues. The CDR3 nucleotides are TGCGCCAGCAGCTTGTCAGCCATCAGGACCCAGTACTTC. Protein: CASSLSAIRTQYF. The variable domain in full, with the rest retrieved from reference TRBV5-1 and TRBJ2-5, is KAGVTQTPRYLIKTRGQQVTLSCSPISGHRSVSWYQQTPGQGLQFLFEYFSETQRNKGNFPGRFSGRQFSNSRSEMNVSTLELGDSALYLCASSLSAIRTQYFGPGTRLLVL.

This clone was counted only a few times. The chain couples TRBV7-6 to TRBJ1-2; tentative D call: TRBD1 (5 bases). The V gene's germline CDR1 is SGHVS and CDR2 FNYEAQ. This CDR3 is built from 12 residues. The V end was cut by 5 bases, the J end by 4 bases, with 8 bases between. CDR3 region: CASSPGGYGYTF. The CDR3 DNA reads as TGTGCCAGCAGCCCGGGGGGCTATGGCTACACCTTC. The complete variable domain, with remaining parts taken from reference TRBV7-6 and TRBJ1-2, reads GAGVSQSPRYKVTKRGQDVALRCDPISGHVSLYWYRQALGQGPEFLTYFNYEAQQDKSGLPNDRFSAERPEGSISTLTIQRTEQRDSAMYRCASSPGGYGYTFGSGTRLTVV.

In this sample, this clone turned up a few times. The V gene is TRBV25-1, the J gene TRBJ2-3; D is ambiguous. The V end was cut by 5 bases, the J end by 5 bases, with 8 bases between. The CDR3 contains 12 residues. Per the germline V gene, CDR1 is MGHDK and CDR2 is SYGVNS. The CDR3: CASSLYGDTQYF. In DNA form, the CDR3 reads TGTGCCAGCAGTCTTTATGGAGATACGCAGTATTTT.

DNA of the CDR3: TGTGCCACCAGGAAAGGGAGCTCCTACAATGAGCAGTTCTTC. Translation gives CATRKGSSYNEQFF. The chain recombines TRBV15 with TRBJ2-1, with a possible D match to TRBD2 (5 bases). Trimming left V 6 bases short and J 0 bases short, with 9 bases between. CDR3 length equals 14 residues. The germline V gene encodes CDR1 LNHNV and CDR2 YYDKDF (reference sequence).

This clone has only a few counts. V is TRBV28 and J is TRBJ2-1; 8 positions agree with TRBD1. The CDR3 is made up of 12 amino acids. J was trimmed by 14 bases and V by 2 bases; bases with no gene match: 5. The germline gives CDR1 MDHEN, CDR2 SYDVKM. CDR3 sequence (DNA): TGTGCCAGCAGTTTACGGGACAGGAGGAAGTTCTTC. It codes for CASSLRDRRKFF.

This clone was found a few times. The genes are TRBV30 and TRBJ2-7; possible D gene TRBD2, 5 bases. The length of the CDR3 is 15 residues. Per the germline V gene, CDR1 is GTSNPN and CDR2 is SVGIG (reference sequence). V dropped 1 base and J dropped 1 base, with 14 bases sitting between them. The CDR3 region has the DNA TGTGCCTGGAGTGCCCGAGGGTTAGCTTCCTACGAGCAGTACTTC. Protein product: CAWSARGLASYEQYF.

J is TRBJ1-5 and V is TRBV4-1, with 9 nucleotides matching TRBD1. Germline-derived CDR1 and CDR2 are MGHRA and YSYEKL. J gave up 3 bases and V 6 bases, and 6 bases lay outside the gene matches. CDR3 length: 15 residues. CDR3 nucleotide sequence: TGCGCCAGCAGGCCGGGGACAGGGAACAATCAGCCCCAGCATTTT. The encoded protein is CASRPGTGNNQPQHF.

This chain joins TRBV7-2 and TRBJ2-2, with 9 bases lining up with TRBD1. After removal of 2 bases from V and 4 bases from J, the junction contained 11 bases not matched to a gene. The CDR3 consists of 18 residues. Germline V gene data show CDR1 as SGHTA and CDR2 as FQGNSA. The DNA for the CDR3 is TGTGCCAGCAGCTTATGGGGACAGGGTGTTTCGGGCACCGGGGAGCTGTTTTTT. This sequence encodes CASSLWGQGVSGTGELFF.

The rearrangement joins TRBV30 to TRBJ2-2, with D possibly matching TRBD2 (5 bases). There are 13 residues in the CDR3. Germline CDR1 is GTSNPN and CDR2 is SVGIG (reference sequence). The V and J ends lost 4 bases and 3 bases respectively, with 9 bases between them. The CDR3 sequence is CAWTGYYTGELFF. In DNA form, the CDR3 reads TGTGCCTGGACGGGGTATTACACCGGGGAGCTGTTTTTT.

The chain uses TRBV29-1 and TRBJ2-5; D remains unclear. Germline V lookup: CDR1 SQVTM, CDR2 ANQGSEA. The CDR3 is 12 amino acids. V lost 7 bases and J 1 base, leaving 10 bases between the germline ends. The CDR3 region has the DNA TGCAGCGGTCTTGGAACCCAAGAGACCCAGTACTTC. Residues: CSGLGTQETQYF.

The chain links TRBV4-3 to TRBJ1-2, with 10 nucleotides matching TRBD1. The CDR3 is made up of 12 amino acids. Germline lookup yields CDR1 LGHNA and CDR2 YSLEER. Trimming cost V 5 bases and J 9 bases; bases outside gene matches: 3. The CDR3 reads CASSRGQGSYTF. CDR3 nucleotides: TGCGCCAGCAGCAGGGGACAGGGGAGCTACACCTTC.

To note about this clone: Other DNA variants within this sample encode the same CDR3. V gene TRBV6-5 combines with J gene TRBJ2-1; D is possibly TRBD2 (6 bases). The CDR3 covers 11 residues. The ends were cut back, 2 bases at V and 10 bases at J, with 6 bases in the middle. Germline CDR1 is MNHEY and CDR2 is SVGAGI. The CDR3 loop reads CASSYGGEQFF. The CDR3 DNA is TGTGCCAGCAGTTACGGAGGGGAGCAGTTCTTC.

This clone came up a few times. This chain connects TRBV2 to TRBJ2-1, with unresolved D. CDR3 length: 13 residues. The V and J ends lost 3 bases and 7 bases respectively, with 10 bases between them. Germline CDR1 reads SNHLY; CDR2 reads FYNNEI. This chain's CDR3 is CASSDLMENEQFF. As DNA, the CDR3 is TGTGCCAGCAGTGACCTAATGGAAAATGAGCAGTTCTTC.

This clone was picked up a small number of times. The CDR3 nucleotides are TGCAGCGTCCTTCGGGGCACCGGGGAGCTGTTTTTT. Translation gives CSVLRGTGELFF. The chain joins TRBV29-1 to TRBJ2-2; D might be TRBD2 (5 bases). Trimming stripped 6 bases from V and 4 bases from J, with 9 bases between. Germline-derived CDR1 and CDR2 are SQVTM and ANQGSEA. The CDR3 loop spans 12 amino acids.

This clone was seen only a few times. The chain links TRBV14 to TRBJ2-5, with unresolved D. The CDR3 is 15 amino acids. The germline V and J ends were trimmed by 9 bases and 1 base, with 18 bases remaining between them. The V gene's germline CDR1 is SGHDN and CDR2 FVKESK. The CDR3 DNA follows: TGTGCCAGGCCAAAAACGGTCCCACCCCAAGAGACCCAGTACTTC. This codes for CARPKTVPPQETQYF.

This chain joins TRBV5-1 and TRBJ2-7, with D tentatively TRBD2 (5 bases). Trimming cost V 0 bases and J 6 bases, with 10 bases left between them. The CDR3 is 13 amino acids. Germline V gives CDR1 SGHRS, CDR2 YFSETQ. The CDR3 sequence is CASSLAARGEQYF. The CDR3 coding sequence is TGCGCCAGCAGCTTGGCGGCTCGGGGCGAGCAGTACTTC. Full variable domain (rest looked up from reference TRBV5-1 and TRBJ2-7): KAGVTQTPRYLIKTRGQQVTLSCSPISGHRSVSWYQQTPGQGLQFLFEYFSETQRNKGNFPGRFSGRQFSNSRSEMNVSTLELGDSALYLCASSLAARGEQYFGPGTRLTVT.

The J gene is TRBJ2-5, the V gene TRBV28; 13 bases are a match to TRBD2. V dropped 6 bases and J dropped 1; count of bases not matched to a gene: 5. The CDR3 consists of 16 residues. Germline V CDR1 and CDR2: MDHEN, SYDVKM. The CDR3 protein is CASRRRLAGGQETQYF. In nucleotides, the CDR3 is TGTGCCAGCAGAAGACGACTAGCGGGAGGCCAAGAGACCCAGTACTTC.